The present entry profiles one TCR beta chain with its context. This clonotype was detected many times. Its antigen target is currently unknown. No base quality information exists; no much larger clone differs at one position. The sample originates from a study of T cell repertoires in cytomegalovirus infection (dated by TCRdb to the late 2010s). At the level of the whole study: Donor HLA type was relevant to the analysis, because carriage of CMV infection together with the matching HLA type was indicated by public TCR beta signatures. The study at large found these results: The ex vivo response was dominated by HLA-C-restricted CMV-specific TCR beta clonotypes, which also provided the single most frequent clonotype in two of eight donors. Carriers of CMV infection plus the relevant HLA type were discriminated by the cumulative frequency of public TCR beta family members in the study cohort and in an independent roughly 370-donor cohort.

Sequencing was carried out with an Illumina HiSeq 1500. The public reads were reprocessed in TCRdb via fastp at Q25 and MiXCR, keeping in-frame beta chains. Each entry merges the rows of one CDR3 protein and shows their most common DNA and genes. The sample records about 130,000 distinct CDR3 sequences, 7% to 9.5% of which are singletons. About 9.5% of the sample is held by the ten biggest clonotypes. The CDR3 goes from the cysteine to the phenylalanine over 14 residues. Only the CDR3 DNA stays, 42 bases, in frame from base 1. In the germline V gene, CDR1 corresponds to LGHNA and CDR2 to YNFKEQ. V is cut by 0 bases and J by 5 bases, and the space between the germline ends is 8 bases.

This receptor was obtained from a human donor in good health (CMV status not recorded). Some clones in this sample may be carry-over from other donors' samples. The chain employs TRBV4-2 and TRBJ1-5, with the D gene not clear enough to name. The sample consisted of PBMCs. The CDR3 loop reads CASSQETGDQPQHF. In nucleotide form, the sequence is TGTGCCAGCAGCCAAGAGACCGGGGATCAGCCCCAGCATTTT.